This T cell receptor beta chain was sequenced during a study of coeliac disease. Clones were sequenced by immunoSEQ multiplex PCR, and TCRdb holds only the in-frame ones, with some missing. The sample contains roughly 7,000 clones, around two thirds of which appear only once. Germline trimming cut 4 bases from V and 6 bases from J; bases unmatched to any gene: 10. The CDR3 covers 15 residues. The germline gives CDR1 SGHRS, CDR2 YFSETQ. Cells were frozen in aliquots of roughly 500,000, and one aliquot per fraction was sequenced. V usage is TRBV5-1 and J usage is TRBJ2-1; 7 bases fit TRBD1. This clonotype was obtained from a man between 60 and 70 years old with celiac disease on a gluten-free diet. The sample consisted of lymphocytes from the gut lamina propria. As DNA, the CDR3 is TGCGCCAGCAGCAGGGACAGTACCTCGGTCAATGAGCAGTTCTTC. It codes for CASSRDSTSVNEQFF.